This TCR beta chain was captured in a study of PD-1 blockade in classical Hodgkin lymphoma (TCRdb year 2020). The study in broad terms: Nivolumab dosing was 3 mg/kg intravenously every 2 weeks, continuing until either disease progression or unacceptable toxicity. A peripheral blood immune signature of response to PD-1 blockade in classical Hodgkin lymphoma was defined using TCR beta sequencing and CyTOF. Study-wide conclusions, independent of this receptor: CD4+ but not CD8+ TCR diversity rose significantly by C4D1 (p=0.0027 vs p=0.16), most apparent in complete responders (p=0.02). Lower diversity was seen in patients whose nivolumab began less than 1 year after ASCT, and these patients were left out of later analyses so that immune reconstitution would not confound the results. Among trial patients, those achieving complete response had baseline diversity similar to that of newly diagnosed patients, while diversity was significantly lower in partial responders and progressors. The study was limited to a single clinical trial cohort, and causes of repertoire differences, possibly disease activity or prior therapy, remained undefined. Baseline TCR diversity was reported as lower in newly diagnosed patients than in healthy donors, and lower still in relapsed/refractory patients.

Regarding this clone: Its binding antigen is unknown. Base qualities are not at hand, and no much larger clone is one base apart.

Genomic DNA was extracted with the Qiagen DNeasy kit from unsorted PBMCs and from negatively selected CD4+ and CD8+ fractions. Amplification of TCR beta CDR3 regions was done by immunoSEQ multiplex PCR with primers that anneal to V and J segments. A synthetic immune receptor repertoire was used to minimize amplification bias, and any remaining bias was removed computationally after sequencing. In the paper's pipeline: Custom Python scripts were used to quantify repertoire diversity as the Shannon entropy index. Unsorted, CD4+ and CD8+ repertoires were analyzed separately, except for combined analyses in which CD4+ and CD8+ sequences were merged in silico. A clone was considered expanded if an increase in frequency of at least 2-fold after treatment relative to C1D1 was found, and a pseudocount of 0.5 was applied to clones undetected at baseline. Clones with 0 or 1 copy at C1D1 were defined as singleton clones, while clones with 2 or more copies were defined as non-singleton clones. Clones expanded in unsorted samples were labelled as CD4+, CD8+ or unknown by matching protein sequences in sorted samples from the same patient. Wilcoxon tests on paired samples were used to test diversity changes from C1D1 to C4D1. This immuneACCESS table, as held by TCRdb, lists in-frame sequences with V and J called but not all clones. Of the missing ones, under half trace to an unresolved V gene in checked studies; the others have no known cause. V and J calls and clone size follow that table, whereas D and trimming were derived from the DNA. The sample table contains roughly 40,000 clones; only one count was recorded for over 55% of them. In total, the top ten clones hold less than 4% of the sample.

Per the publication, the time point label means: cycle 1 day 1 (C1D1), immediately before nivolumab initiation. Relapse after autologous stem cell transplantation had occurred in all trial patients, and cohorts A, B and C were distinguished by prior brentuximab vedotin exposure. The trial cohort included 50 or so patients with relapsed/refractory classical Hodgkin lymphoma, and each patient had a best overall response of complete response, partial response or progressive disease. Single-agent nivolumab was administered to trial patients in the multi-cohort phase II CheckMate 205 trial. An independent review committee assessed best overall response by applying the 2007 International Working Group response criteria. PBMCs from the trial were collected at three points: immediately before nivolumab initiation (C1D1), and during therapy at cycle 2 day 1 and cycle 4 day 1. Peripheral blood was collected in 8 mL Vacutainer Cell Preparation Tubes, from which PBMCs were isolated by centrifugation and then cryopreserved.

Cut back by 6 bases and 7 bases, the V and J ends lie 9 bases apart. From the cysteine through the phenylalanine, the CDR3 covers 11 amino acids. The entry retains the CDR3 DNA only, 33 bases that are in frame from base 1. Via the germline V gene, CDR1 is MDHEN and CDR2 SYDVKM. This TCR was sampled from a human donor with classical Hodgkin lymphoma. The rearranged segments are TRBV28 and TRBJ1-2; TRBD1 is a weak D gene call, 5 bases matching. The sequenced sample was peripheral blood mononuclear cells (PBMCs), obtained at baseline. The nucleotide sequence reads as follows: TGTGCCAGCAGGTCGAGGGGTGGCTACACCTTC. Protein translation: CASRSRGGYTF.